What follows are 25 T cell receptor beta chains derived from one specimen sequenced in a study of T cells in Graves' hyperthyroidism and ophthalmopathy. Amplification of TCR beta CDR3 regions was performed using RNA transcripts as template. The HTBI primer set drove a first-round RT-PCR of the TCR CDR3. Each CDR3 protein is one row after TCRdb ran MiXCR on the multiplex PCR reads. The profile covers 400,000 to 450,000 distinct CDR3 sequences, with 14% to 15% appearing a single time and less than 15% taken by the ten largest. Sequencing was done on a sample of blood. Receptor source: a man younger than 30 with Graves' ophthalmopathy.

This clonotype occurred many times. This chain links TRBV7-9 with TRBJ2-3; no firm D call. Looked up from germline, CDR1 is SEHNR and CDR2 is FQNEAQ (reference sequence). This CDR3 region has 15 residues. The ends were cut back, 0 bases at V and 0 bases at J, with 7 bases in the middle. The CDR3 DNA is TGTGCCAGCAGCTTAGCGGGTCCTAGCACAGATACGCAGTATTTT. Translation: CASSLAGPSTDTQYF.

The CDR3 here is CASRTGGLAKNIQYF. The CDR3 DNA sequence: TGTGCCAGCAGAACGGGAGGGCTAGCCAAAAACATTCAGTACTTC. The rearrangement uses TRBV6-1 and TRBJ2-4; 8 positions match TRBD2. The CDR3 runs to 15 residues. V was clipped by 6 bases and J by 0 bases; unmatched bases: 4. Germline V gene sequence: CDR1 MNHNS, CDR2 SASEGT.

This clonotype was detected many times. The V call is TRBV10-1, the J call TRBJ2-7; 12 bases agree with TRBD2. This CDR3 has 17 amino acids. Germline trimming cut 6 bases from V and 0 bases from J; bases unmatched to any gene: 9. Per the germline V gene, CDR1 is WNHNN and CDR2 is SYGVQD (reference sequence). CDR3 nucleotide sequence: TGCGCCAGCAGCCACGGACTAGCGGGAAGTGCCTCCTACGAGCAGTACTTC. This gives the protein CASSHGLAGSASYEQYF.

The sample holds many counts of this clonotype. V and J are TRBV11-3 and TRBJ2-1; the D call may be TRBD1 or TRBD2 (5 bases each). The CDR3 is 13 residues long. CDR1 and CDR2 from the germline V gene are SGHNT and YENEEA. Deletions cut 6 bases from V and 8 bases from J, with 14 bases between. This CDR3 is CASSRGDEHEQFF. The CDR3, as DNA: TGTGCCAGCAGTAGAGGGGACGAGCATGAGCAGTTCTTC.

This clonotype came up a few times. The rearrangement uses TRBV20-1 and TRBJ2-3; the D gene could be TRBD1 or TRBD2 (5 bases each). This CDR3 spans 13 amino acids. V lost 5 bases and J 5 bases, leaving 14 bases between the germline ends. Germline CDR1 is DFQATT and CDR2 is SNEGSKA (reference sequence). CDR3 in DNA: TGCAGTGCTGGGGACGCTCAACTAGATACGCAGTATTTT. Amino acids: CSAGDAQLDTQYF.

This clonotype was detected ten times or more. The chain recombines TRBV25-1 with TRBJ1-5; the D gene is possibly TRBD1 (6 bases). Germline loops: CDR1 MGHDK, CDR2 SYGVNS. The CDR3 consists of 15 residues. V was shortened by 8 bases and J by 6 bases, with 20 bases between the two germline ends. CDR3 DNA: TGTGCCAGCGACCCCCCCACAGGGACCCCTCAGCCCCAGCATTTT. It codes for CASDPPTGTPQPQHF. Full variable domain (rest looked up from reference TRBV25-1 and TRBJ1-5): EADIYQTPRYLVIGTGKKITLECSQTMGHDKMYWYQQDPGMELHLIHYSYGVNSTEKGDLSSESTVSRIRTEHFPLTLESARPSHTSQYLCASDPPTGTPQPQHFGDGTRLSIL.

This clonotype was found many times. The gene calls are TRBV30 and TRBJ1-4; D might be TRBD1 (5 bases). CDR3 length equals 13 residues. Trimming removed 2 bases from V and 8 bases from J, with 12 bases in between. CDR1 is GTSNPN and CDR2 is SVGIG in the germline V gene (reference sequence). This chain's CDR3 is CAWSPRRGEKLFF. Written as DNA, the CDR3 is TGTGCCTGGAGTCCCCGAAGGGGCGAAAAACTGTTTTTT.

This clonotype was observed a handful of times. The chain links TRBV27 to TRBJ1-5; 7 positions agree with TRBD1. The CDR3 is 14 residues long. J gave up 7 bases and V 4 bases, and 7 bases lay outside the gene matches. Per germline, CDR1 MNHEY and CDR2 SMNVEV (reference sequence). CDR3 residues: CASSSSTGLQPQHF. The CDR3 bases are TGTGCCAGCAGTTCATCGACAGGGCTCCAGCCCCAGCATTTT.

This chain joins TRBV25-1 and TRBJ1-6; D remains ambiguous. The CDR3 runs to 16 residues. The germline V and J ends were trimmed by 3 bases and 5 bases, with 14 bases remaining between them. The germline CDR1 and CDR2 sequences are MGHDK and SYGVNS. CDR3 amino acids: CASSDPGGHNNSPLHF. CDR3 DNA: TGTGCCAGCAGTGACCCCGGAGGCCACAATAATTCACCCCTCCACTTT.

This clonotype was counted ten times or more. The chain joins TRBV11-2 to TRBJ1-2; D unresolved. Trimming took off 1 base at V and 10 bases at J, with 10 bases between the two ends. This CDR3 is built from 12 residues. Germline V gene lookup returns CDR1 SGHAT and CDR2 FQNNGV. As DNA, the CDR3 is TGTGCCAGCAGCTTAGGGGCGAGAGACTACACCTTC. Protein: CASSLGARDYTF.

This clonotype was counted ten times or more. CDR3 in amino acids: CASSFPQGAGETQYF. CDR3 coding DNA: TGTGCCAGCAGTTTCCCTCAGGGGGCAGGGGAGACCCAGTACTTC. The chain recombines TRBV28 with TRBJ2-5; 8 bases fit TRBD1. The CDR3 covers 15 residues. Germline V CDR1 and CDR2: MDHEN, SYDVKM. The J segment lost 5 bases and the V segment lost 3 bases, leaving 8 bases of the junction unmatched.

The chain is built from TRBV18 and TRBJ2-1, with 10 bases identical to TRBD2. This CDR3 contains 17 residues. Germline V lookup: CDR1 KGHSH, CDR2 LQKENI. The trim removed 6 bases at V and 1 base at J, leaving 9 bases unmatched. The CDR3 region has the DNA TGTGCCAGCTCGCCCAAGACTAGCGGGCCATCCTACAATGAGCAGTTCTTC. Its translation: CASSPKTSGPSYNEQFF.

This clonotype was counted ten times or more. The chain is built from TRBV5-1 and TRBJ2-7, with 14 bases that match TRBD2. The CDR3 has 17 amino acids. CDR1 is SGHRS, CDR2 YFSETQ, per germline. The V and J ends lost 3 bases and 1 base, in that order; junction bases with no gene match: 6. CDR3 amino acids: CASSSHGTSGGSYEQYF. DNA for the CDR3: TGCGCCAGCAGCTCCCATGGGACTAGCGGGGGATCCTACGAGCAGTACTTC.

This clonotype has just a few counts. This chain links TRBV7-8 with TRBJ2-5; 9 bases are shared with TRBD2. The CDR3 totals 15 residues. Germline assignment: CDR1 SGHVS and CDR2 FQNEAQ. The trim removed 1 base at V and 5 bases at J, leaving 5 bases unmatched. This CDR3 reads CASSLVSSGAETQYF. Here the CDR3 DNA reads TGTGCCAGCAGCTTAGTCTCTAGCGGGGCGGAGACCCAGTACTTC.

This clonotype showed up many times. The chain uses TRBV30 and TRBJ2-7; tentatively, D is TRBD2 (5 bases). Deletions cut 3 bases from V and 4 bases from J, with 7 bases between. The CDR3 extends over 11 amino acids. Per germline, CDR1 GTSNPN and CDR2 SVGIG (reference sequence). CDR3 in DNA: TGTGCCTGGAGGAGGGCGTACGAGCAGTACTTC. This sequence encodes CAWRRAYEQYF.

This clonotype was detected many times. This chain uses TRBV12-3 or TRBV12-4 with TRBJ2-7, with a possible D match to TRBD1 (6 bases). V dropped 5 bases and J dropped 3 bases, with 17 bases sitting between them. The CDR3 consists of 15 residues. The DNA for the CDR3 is TGTGCCAGCAGTCTTGACAGGTTGCATCTCTACGAGCAGTACTTC. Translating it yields CASSLDRLHLYEQYF.

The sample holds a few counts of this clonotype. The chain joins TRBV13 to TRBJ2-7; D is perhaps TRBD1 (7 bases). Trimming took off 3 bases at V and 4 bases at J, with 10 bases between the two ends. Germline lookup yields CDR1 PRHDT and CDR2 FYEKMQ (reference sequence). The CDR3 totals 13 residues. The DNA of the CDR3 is TGTGCCAGCAGCTTCAGGGGGGCTTACGAGCAGTACTTC. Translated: CASSFRGAYEQYF.

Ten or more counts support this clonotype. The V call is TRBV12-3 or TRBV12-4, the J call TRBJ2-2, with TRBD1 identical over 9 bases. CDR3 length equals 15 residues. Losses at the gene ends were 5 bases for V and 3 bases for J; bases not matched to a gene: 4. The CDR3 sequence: CASSTGTGHTGELFF. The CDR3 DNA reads TGTGCCAGCAGTACCGGGACAGGGCACACCGGGGAGCTGTTTTTT.

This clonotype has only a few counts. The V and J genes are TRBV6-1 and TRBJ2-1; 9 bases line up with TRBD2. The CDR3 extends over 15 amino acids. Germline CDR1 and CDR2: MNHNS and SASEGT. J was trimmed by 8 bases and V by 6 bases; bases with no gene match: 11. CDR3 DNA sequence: TGTGCCAGCAGGGACAGCGGGGGGCTCTCGGATGAGCAGTTCTTC. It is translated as CASRDSGGLSDEQFF.

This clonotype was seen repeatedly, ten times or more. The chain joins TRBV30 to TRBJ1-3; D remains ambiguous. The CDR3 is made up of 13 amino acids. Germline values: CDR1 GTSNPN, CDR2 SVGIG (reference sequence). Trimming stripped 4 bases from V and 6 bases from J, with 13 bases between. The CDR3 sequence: CAWNINRENTIYF. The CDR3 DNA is TGTGCCTGGAACATTAATCGTGAAAACACCATATATTTT.

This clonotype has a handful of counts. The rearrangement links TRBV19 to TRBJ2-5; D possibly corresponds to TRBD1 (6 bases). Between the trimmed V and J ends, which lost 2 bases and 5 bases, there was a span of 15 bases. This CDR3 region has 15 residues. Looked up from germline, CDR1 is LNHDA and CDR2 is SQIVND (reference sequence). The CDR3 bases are TGTGCCAGTAGTATAACATACAGGGTTGTGGAGACCCAGTACTTC. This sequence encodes CASSITYRVVETQYF.

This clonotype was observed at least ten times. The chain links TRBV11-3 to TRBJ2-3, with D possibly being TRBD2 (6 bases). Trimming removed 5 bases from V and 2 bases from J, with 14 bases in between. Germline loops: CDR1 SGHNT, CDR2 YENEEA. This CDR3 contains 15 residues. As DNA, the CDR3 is TGTGCCAGCAGCCCCTCTAGCGTCTCCACAGATACGCAGTATTTT. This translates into CASSPSSVSTDTQYF.

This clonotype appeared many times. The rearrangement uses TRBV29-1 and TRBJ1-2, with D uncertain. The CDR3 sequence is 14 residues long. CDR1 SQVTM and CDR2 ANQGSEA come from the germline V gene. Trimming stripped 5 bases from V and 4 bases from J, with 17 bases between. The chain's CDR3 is CSVLGVISSYGYTF. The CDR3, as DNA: TGCAGCGTTTTGGGTGTAATCAGCTCCTATGGCTACACCTTC.

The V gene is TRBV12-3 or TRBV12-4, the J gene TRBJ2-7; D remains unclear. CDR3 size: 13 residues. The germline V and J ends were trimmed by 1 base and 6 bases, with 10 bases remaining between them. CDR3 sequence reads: CASSLGPWGEQYF. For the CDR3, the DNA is TGTGCCAGCAGTTTAGGGCCTTGGGGCGAGCAGTACTTC.

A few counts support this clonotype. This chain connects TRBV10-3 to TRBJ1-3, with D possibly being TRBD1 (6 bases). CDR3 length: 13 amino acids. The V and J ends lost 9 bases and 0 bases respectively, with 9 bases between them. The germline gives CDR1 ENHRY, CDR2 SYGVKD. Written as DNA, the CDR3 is TGTGCCATATGGGACATCTCTGGAAACACCATATATTTT. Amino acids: CAIWDISGNTIYF.